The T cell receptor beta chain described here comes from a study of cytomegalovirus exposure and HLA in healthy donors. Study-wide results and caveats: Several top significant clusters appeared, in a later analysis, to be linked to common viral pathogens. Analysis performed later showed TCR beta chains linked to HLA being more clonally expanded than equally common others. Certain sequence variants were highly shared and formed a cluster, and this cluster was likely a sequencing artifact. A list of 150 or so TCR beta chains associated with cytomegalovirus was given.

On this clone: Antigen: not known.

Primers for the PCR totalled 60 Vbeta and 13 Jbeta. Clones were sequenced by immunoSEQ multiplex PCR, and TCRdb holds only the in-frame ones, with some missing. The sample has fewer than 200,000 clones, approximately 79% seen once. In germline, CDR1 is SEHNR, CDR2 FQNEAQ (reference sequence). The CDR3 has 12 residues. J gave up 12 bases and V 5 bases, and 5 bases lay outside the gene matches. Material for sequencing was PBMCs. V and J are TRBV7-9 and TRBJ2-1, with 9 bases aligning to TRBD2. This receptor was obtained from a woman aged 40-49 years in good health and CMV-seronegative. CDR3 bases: TGTGCCAGCAGCGCGGGAGGGGCATGGCAGTTCTTC. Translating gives CASSAGGAWQFF.